These 19 T cell receptor beta chains share one sample of origin, sequenced in a study of blood T cell repertoires in COVID-19. The protocol was immunoSEQ multiplex PCR, while the TCRdb copy is restricted to in-frame clones and leaves out a portion. The table records 150,000 or so clones, less than 95% of them present only once. Sequencing was carried out using peripheral blood. The receptors shown here come from a middle-aged man with acute or convalescent COVID-19.

The rearrangement joins TRBV28 to TRBJ1-3; D is unclear. This CDR3 has 16 amino acids. V was cut by 7 bases and J by 0 bases, with 16 bases left in between. Germline V gene data show CDR1 as MDHEN and CDR2 as SYDVKM. DNA of the CDR3: TGTGCCAGCACTTCCCCCGGTATCGGCTCTGGAAACACCATATATTTT. This sequence encodes CASTSPGIGSGNTIYF. Complete variable domain (other parts from reference TRBV28 and TRBJ1-3): DVKVTQSSRYLVKRTGEKVFLECVQDMDHENMFWYRQDPGLGLRLIYFSYDVKMKEKGDIPEGYSVSREKKERFSLILESASTNQTSMYLCASTSPGIGSGNTIYFGEGSWLTVV.

J is TRBJ2-3 and V is TRBV4-1, with D uncertain. CDR3 length: 16 residues. The V and J ends lost 3 bases and 0 bases respectively, with 13 bases between them. Germline V CDR1 and CDR2: MGHRA, YSYEKL. CDR3 sequence reads: CASSQPRSPSTDTQYF. DNA for the CDR3: TGCGCCAGCAGCCAGCCACGGAGCCCTAGCACAGATACGCAGTATTTT.

V and J are TRBV6-4 and TRBJ2-7; 8 nucleotides agree with TRBD2. The CDR3 extends over 15 amino acids. V lost 8 bases to trimming and J lost 0 bases; unmatched junction nucleotides: 9. Germline assignment: CDR1 MRHNA and CDR2 SNTAGT. The CDR3 sequence is CASRPIAGSSYEQYV. The DNA for the CDR3 is TGTGCCAGCCGCCCTATAGCGGGAAGCTCCTACGAGCAGTACGTC.

This chain joins TRBV5-1 and TRBJ2-3; D is possibly TRBD1 (6 bases). The CDR3 runs 12 residues. The germline gives CDR1 SGHRS, CDR2 YFSETQ. Trimming removed 3 bases at V and 6 bases at J, with 8 bases between. Here the CDR3 DNA reads TGCGCCAGCAGCTCAGGGGATGATACGCAGTATTTT. Translated: CASSSGDDTQYF. Full variable domain (rest looked up from reference TRBV5-1 and TRBJ2-3): KAGVTQTPRYLIKTRGQQVTLSCSPISGHRSVSWYQQTPGQGLQFLFEYFSETQRNKGNFPGRFSGRQFSNSRSEMNVSTLELGDSALYLCASSSGDDTQYFGPGTRLTVL.

The genes are TRBV27 and TRBJ1-2, with D maybe TRBD1 (6 bases). The CDR3 has 15 residues. The V end was cut by 3 bases, the J end by 0 bases, with 11 bases between. The germline CDR1 and CDR2 sequences are MNHEY and SMNVEV (reference sequence). The DNA of the CDR3 is TGTGCCAGCAGTTTGAGGACAGACTCTAACTATGGCTACACCTTC. It encodes CASSLRTDSNYGYTF.

This clone was observed a single time. CDR3 residues: CASRPQVLSYNEQFF. CDR3 bases: TGTGCCAGTAGACCCCAGGTCCTCTCCTACAATGAGCAGTTCTTC. The gene calls are TRBV19 and TRBJ2-1, with no clear D. Trimming took off 6 bases at V and 0 bases at J, with 12 bases between the two ends. The V gene's germline CDR1 is LNHDA and CDR2 SQIVND (reference sequence). This CDR3 comprises 15 residues.

The DNA of the CDR3 is TGCGCCAGCAGCCTACAGGGGAGGCCATCCCACGAGCAGTACTTC. Encoded protein: CASSLQGRPSHEQYF. The V and J genes are TRBV5-1 and TRBJ2-7, with D possibly TRBD1 on 7 matching bases. The V gene lost 4 bases and the J gene lost 5 bases, with 19 bases spanning the gap. The CDR3 length is 15 residues. Germline V gives CDR1 SGHRS, CDR2 YFSETQ.

This chain connects TRBV10-3 to TRBJ1-2, with D possibly being TRBD1 (5 bases). The germline gives CDR1 ENHRY, CDR2 SYGVKD. Trimming removed 4 bases at V and 3 bases at J, with 18 bases between. The CDR3 spans 16 residues. This CDR3 is CAISGDYNRRDYGYTF. The CDR3 DNA is TGTGCCATCAGTGGGGATTACAACAGGAGGGACTATGGCTACACCTTC.

The chain couples TRBV5-5 to TRBJ1-5, with TRBD1 as a possible D gene (6 bases). The CDR3 has 16 amino acids. Germline loops: CDR1 SGHKS, CDR2 YYEKEE (reference sequence). With 4 bases removed from V and 1 base from J, the gap between germline ends came to 15 bases. CDR3 bases: TGTGCCAGCAGCCTGAGACAGGTGGGAAGCAATCAGCCCCAGCATTTT. Its translation is CASSLRQVGSNQPQHF. Drawing the rest from reference TRBV5-5 and TRBJ1-5, the complete variable domain is DAGVTQSPTHLIKTRGQQVTLRCSPISGHKSVSWYQQVLGQGPQFIFQYYEKEERGRGNFPDRFSARQFPNYSSELNVNALLLGDSALYLCASSLRQVGSNQPQHFGDGTRLSIL.

The chain uses TRBV28 and TRBJ1-3, with D tentatively TRBD1 (5 bases). The germline gives CDR1 MDHEN, CDR2 SYDVKM. Deletions cut 2 bases from V and 1 base from J, with 9 bases between. This CDR3 has 15 residues. The DNA for the CDR3 is TGTGCCAGCAGTTTACCCCCAGGGTCTGGAAACACCATATATTTT. Translating gives CASSLPPGSGNTIYF.

This chain connects TRBV28 to TRBJ2-7, with D possibly matching TRBD1 (6 bases). The CDR3 totals 15 residues. CDR1 MDHEN and CDR2 SYDVKM come from the germline V gene. With 6 bases removed from V and 0 bases from J, the gap between germline ends came to 15 bases. Here the CDR3 DNA reads TGTGCCAGCAGGTCCGGGACAAGGGCCTCCTACGAGCAGTACTTC. Its translation: CASRSGTRASYEQYF. The full variable domain, completed using reference TRBV28 and TRBJ2-7, is DVKVTQSSRYLVKRTGEKVFLECVQDMDHENMFWYRQDPGLGLRLIYFSYDVKMKEKGDIPEGYSVSREKKERFSLILESASTNQTSMYLCASRSGTRASYEQYFGPGTRLTVT.

The rearrangement links TRBV27 to TRBJ2-7; 7 bases are a match to TRBD2. V trimming: 8 bases; J trimming: 4 bases; junction bases outside the gene matches: 8. Looked up from germline, CDR1 is MNHEY and CDR2 is SMNVEV (reference sequence). The CDR3 is made up of 13 amino acids. The chain's CDR3 is CASGGGNQYEQYF. The CDR3 nucleotides are TGTGCCAGCGGGGGGGGTAACCAATACGAGCAGTACTTC.

The chain recombines TRBV7-3 with TRBJ2-3, with D possibly matching TRBD2 (5 bases). The germline V and J ends were trimmed by 5 bases and 0 bases, with 12 bases remaining between them. CDR1 is SGHTA, CDR2 FQGTGA, per germline. The CDR3 runs to 15 residues. The CDR3 DNA reads as TGTGCCAGCAGCGTATCTAGCACTAGCACAGATACGCAGTATTTT. This encodes CASSVSSTSTDTQYF.

The chain uses TRBV10-1 and TRBJ2-7; 11 bases agree with TRBD2. Losses at the gene ends were 2 bases for V and 7 bases for J; bases not matched to a gene: 16. CDR3 length equals 18 residues. CDR1 and CDR2 from the germline V gene are WNHNN and SYGVQD (reference sequence). The CDR3 reads CASSEEGVLLAGGDEQYF. The CDR3 DNA sequence: TGCGCCAGCAGTGAGGAAGGGGTCCTCCTAGCGGGAGGCGATGAGCAGTACTTC.

This clone was found once. The chain combines TRBV6-2 or TRBV6-3 with TRBJ2-7; 11 nucleotides match TRBD2. The CDR3 has 16 residues. The V gene's germline CDR1 is MNHEY and CDR2 SVGEGT. The J segment lost 5 bases and the V segment lost 6 bases, leaving 12 bases of the junction unmatched. In DNA form, the CDR3 reads TGTGCCAGCAGCCAGCCGACTAGCGGGAAGGGGAACGAGCAGTACTTC. Amino acids: CASSQPTSGKGNEQYF.

This chain uses TRBV6-5 with TRBJ2-2; 10 bases agree with TRBD1. The CDR3 loop spans 14 amino acids. Germline V gene data show CDR1 as MNHEY and CDR2 as SVGAGI. V lost 6 bases, J lost 6 bases, and 4 bases stayed unmatched. Here the CDR3 reads CASRPGQGAGELFF. In DNA form, the CDR3 reads TGTGCCAGCAGACCCGGACAGGGGGCCGGGGAGCTGTTTTTT.

The J gene is TRBJ1-1, the V gene TRBV3-1 (or the pseudogene TRBV3-2); D is ambiguous. V was pared by 3 bases and J by 3 bases, with 11 bases between. Germline loops: CDR1 LGHDT, CDR2 YNNKEL (reference sequence). CDR3 size: 14 residues. In DNA form, the CDR3 reads TGTGCCAGCAGCCAGATACTCAGCGACACTGAAGCTTTCTTT. It yields the protein CASSQILSDTEAFF.

The chain uses TRBV19 and TRBJ1-1; D possibly corresponds to TRBD1 (5 bases). The CDR3 totals 14 residues. V lost 4 bases and J 2 bases, leaving 11 bases between the germline ends. The germline gives CDR1 LNHDA, CDR2 SQIVND (reference sequence). The CDR3 DNA reads as TGTGCCAGTAGTAGATTAGGGGTTAACACTGAAGCTTTCTTT. Its protein product is CASSRLGVNTEAFF.

This chain links TRBV2 with TRBJ2-2; D perhaps matches TRBD2 (5 bases). The CDR3 is made up of 16 amino acids. Germline CDR1 reads SNHLY; CDR2 reads FYNNEI. V lost 4 bases and J 0 bases, leaving 12 bases between the germline ends. The CDR3 spells CASSGRSSSNTGELFF. CDR3 coding DNA: TGTGCCAGCAGTGGGAGGTCCTCATCGAACACCGGGGAGCTGTTTTTT.